Listed below are T cell receptor beta chains from one sample, sequenced in a study of blood T cell repertoires in COVID-19. Only in-frame clones appear in the TCRdb table, and some are missing; sequencing was by immunoSEQ multiplex PCR. The data contain approximately 25,000 clones, about four fifths of them seen just once; the ten biggest clones take up under 8%. The sequenced sample consisted of peripheral blood. These receptors were collected from a man in his fifties with COVID-19, enrolled during active disease. CDR3s include the opening cysteine and the closing phenylalanine or tryptophan. A D gene is named only where the DNA matches it firmly. For some rows the clone size is stated as once, few or many, or as a class when expanded; others skip it.

>TRBV5-6|TRBJ2-1|-|-
TGTGCCAGCAGCTTCCGGGGTTCCTACAATGAGCAGTTCTTC
CASSFRGSYNEQFF
>TRBV24-1|TRBJ2-1|-|-
TGTGCCACCAGTGATCCTTTCCAACCGGGCTCCTACAATGAGCAGTTCTTC
CATSDPFQPGSYNEQFF
>TRBV6-6|TRBJ2-7|TRBD2|once
TGTGCCAGCAGTCTACTAGCGGGGGGTTACGAGCAGTACTTC
CASSLLAGGYEQYF
>TRBV5-1|TRBJ2-5|TRBD2|few
TGCGCCAGCAGCTTGGCGGGGGGGCCGGAGACCCAGTACTTC
CASSLAGGPETQYF
>TRBV5-1|TRBJ1-2|TRBD1|-
TGCGCCAGCAGCGATGGGACAGGGTCAGTAGGCTACACCTTC
CASSDGTGSVGYTF
>TRBV30|TRBJ1-2|-|-
TGTGCCTGGAGGTCCCAGAATAATGGCTACACCTTC
CAWRSQNNGYTF
>TRBV5-4|TRBJ1-2|-|-
TGTGCCAGCAGCGCGGTCTCGGGGAAAGCTAACTATGGCTACACCTTC
CASSAVSGKANYGYTF
>TRBV7-6|TRBJ2-5|TRBD2|-
TGTGCCAGCAGGCAGGGACTAGCGGGACGGCAAGAGACCCAGTACTTC
CASRQGLAGRQETQYF
>TRBV5-1|TRBJ2-1|-|-
TGCGCCAGCAGCCTGACTGAAGAGAACAATGAGCAGTTCTTC
CASSLTEENNEQFF
>TRBV5-6|TRBJ1-2|TRBD1|-
TGTGCCAGCAGGACCAGGGGGGAAGAAGTTGGCTACACCTTC
CASRTRGEEVGYTF
>TRBV5-1|TRBJ2-3|TRBD1|-
TGCGCCAGCAGCTTGCAGGGGGCGAGCACAGATACGCAGTATTTT
CASSLQGASTDTQYF
>TRBV7-9|TRBJ2-1|-|-
TGTGCCAGCAGCCCAGCCACAGGGTACGATGAGCAGTTCTTC
CASSPATGYDEQFF
>TRBV6-7|TRBJ1-5|TRBD1|-
TGTGCCAGCACTTTGGACAGGATGTGGCCCCAGCATTTT
CASTLDRMWPQHF
>TRBV10-2|TRBJ1-4|-|-
TGCGCCAGCAGTGGACAGCCGACTAATGAAAAACTGTTTTTT
CASSGQPTNEKLFF
>TRBV25-1|TRBJ1-2|-|-
TGTGCCAGCAGTCAGGGGCCCCTTGTTTATGGCTACACCTTC
CASSQGPLVYGYTF
>TRBV3-1/TRBV3-2|TRBJ2-2|TRBD1|-
TGTGCCAGCAGCCAAGATCCAGGGGGCAATGCCGGGGAGCTGTTTTTT
CASSQDPGGNAGELFF
>TRBV30|TRBJ2-3|TRBD2|-
TGTGCCTGTAAACTAGCGGGGCCCCTAACGCAGTATTTT
CACKLAGPLTQYF
>TRBV28|TRBJ1-6|-|-
TGTGCCAGCAGTTTATTGCAGGGGACGGGTGATTCACCCCTCCACTTT
CASSLLQGTGDSPLHF
>TRBV5-1|TRBJ2-5|TRBD2|-
TGCGCCAGCAGCGCCGGGACTAGCGGCTTCCAAGAGACCCAGTACTTC
CASSAGTSGFQETQYF
>TRBV18|TRBJ2-7|-|-
TGTGCCAGCTCACCGGCAGGCTTCTACGAGCAGTACTTC
CASSPAGFYEQYF
>TRBV27|TRBJ2-7|TRBD1|-
TGTGCCAGCAGTTTGTTCCAGGGGGCCTACGAGCAGTACTTC
CASSLFQGAYEQYF
>TRBV11-2|TRBJ2-5|TRBD1|-
TGTGCCAGCAGCTTAGGGGACAGCCTCCAAGAGACCCAGTACTTC
CASSLGDSLQETQYF
>TRBV24-1|TRBJ2-3|TRBD1|-
TGTGCCACCAGAGACACGGACAGGACAGATACGCAGTATTTT
CATRDTDRTDTQYF
>TRBV11-2|TRBJ1-2|TRBD1|-
TGTGCCAGCAGCTTGACAGGGATTCGGGGCTACACCTTC
CASSLTGIRGYTF
>TRBV7-2|TRBJ2-7|-|-
TGTGCCAGCAGCCTGTCTAGCATTGCCCACGAGCAGTACTTC
CASSLSSIAHEQYF
>TRBV30|TRBJ1-3|TRBD1|-
TGTGCCTGGAGGACCCCGACAGGGTATGGAAACACCATATATTTT
CAWRTPTGYGNTIYF
>TRBV19|TRBJ1-4|TRBD1|-
TGTGCCAGTAGTGGACAGGGTGGTGAAAAACTGTTTTTT
CASSGQGGEKLFF
>TRBV10-2|TRBJ2-7|-|-
TGCGCCAGCCGAGAGGGAGGATACGAGCAGTACTTC
CASREGGYEQYF
>TRBV6-5|TRBJ1-2|TRBD1|-
TGTGCCAGCAGTTACATCCGAACAGGGGGCACCTATGGCTACACCTTC
CASSYIRTGGTYGYTF
>TRBV3-1/TRBV3-2|TRBJ1-1|TRBD1|-
TGTGCCAGCAGCTTACGACAGGGTGATACTGAAGCTTTCTTT
CASSLRQGDTEAFF
>TRBV30|TRBJ2-2|-|-
TGTGCCTGGAGTGTAGCCCGGAACACCGGGGAGCTGTTTTTT
CAWSVARNTGELFF
>TRBV4-2|TRBJ2-1|TRBD2|-
TGTGCCAGCAGCCCGATGACTAGCGGAGGGACTACCTACAATGAGCAGTTCTTC
CASSPMTSGGTTYNEQFF
>TRBV6-6|TRBJ2-5|-|-
TGTGCCAGCAGTTACTCGAGACAGATAGAGACCCAGTACTTC
CASSYSRQIETQYF
>TRBV7-9|TRBJ2-5|TRBD2|-
TGTGCCAGCAGCTCTCTCCTGGGCGGGAGGTCAGAGACCCAGTACTTC
CASSSLLGGRSETQYF
>TRBV7-6|TRBJ1-3|-|-
TGTGCCAGCAGCCGTCAGGCGGGATCCGGAAACACCATATATTTT
CASSRQAGSGNTIYF
>TRBV10-1|TRBJ2-1|-|-
TGCGCCAGCAGGGGTCACAGAACAGGGTTGGACAATGAGCAGTTCTTC
CASRGHRTGLDNEQFF
>TRBV5-6|TRBJ1-3|TRBD1|once
TGTGCCAGCAGCTTGGCTCCCGGGACAGGGGTTGGAAACACCATATATTTT
CASSLAPGTGVGNTIYF